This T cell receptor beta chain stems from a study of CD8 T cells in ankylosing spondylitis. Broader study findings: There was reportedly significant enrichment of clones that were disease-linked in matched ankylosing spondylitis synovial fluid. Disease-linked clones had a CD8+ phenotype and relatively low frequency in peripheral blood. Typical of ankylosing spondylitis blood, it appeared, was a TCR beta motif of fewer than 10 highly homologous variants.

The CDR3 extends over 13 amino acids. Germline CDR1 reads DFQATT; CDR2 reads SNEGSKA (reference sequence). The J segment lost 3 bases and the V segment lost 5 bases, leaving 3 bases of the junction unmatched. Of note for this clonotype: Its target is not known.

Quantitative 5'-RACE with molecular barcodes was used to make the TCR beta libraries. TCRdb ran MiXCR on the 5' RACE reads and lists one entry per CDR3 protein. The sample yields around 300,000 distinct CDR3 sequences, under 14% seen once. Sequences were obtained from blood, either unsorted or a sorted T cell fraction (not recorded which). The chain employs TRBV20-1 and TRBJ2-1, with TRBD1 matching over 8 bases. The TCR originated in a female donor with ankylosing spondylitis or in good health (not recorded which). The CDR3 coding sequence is TGCAGTGCTCCAACAGGGGGCTACAATGAGCAGTTCTTC. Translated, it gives CSAPTGGYNEQFF.